This record covers a single T cell receptor (beta chain). This record belongs to a study of control samples from healthy donors and cancer patients. V lost 8 bases, J lost 0 bases, and 16 bases lay in between. CDR3 length: 15 amino acids. The germline CDR1 and CDR2 sequences are SNHLY and FYNNEI. The protocol was immunoSEQ multiplex PCR, while the TCRdb copy is restricted to in-frame clones and leaves out a portion. The profile covers tens of thousands of clones, with more than 80% appearing a single time and over 35% taken by the ten largest. This sequence joins TRBV2 and TRBJ1-2, with D possibly TRBD1 on 6 matching bases. This receptor was obtained from a man in his fifties or sixties with head and neck cancer. The sequenced material came from PBMCs. The CDR3 bases are TGTGCCAGCTACCTGAGGGACATAACTAACTATGGCTACACCTTC. It yields the protein CASYLRDITNYGYTF.